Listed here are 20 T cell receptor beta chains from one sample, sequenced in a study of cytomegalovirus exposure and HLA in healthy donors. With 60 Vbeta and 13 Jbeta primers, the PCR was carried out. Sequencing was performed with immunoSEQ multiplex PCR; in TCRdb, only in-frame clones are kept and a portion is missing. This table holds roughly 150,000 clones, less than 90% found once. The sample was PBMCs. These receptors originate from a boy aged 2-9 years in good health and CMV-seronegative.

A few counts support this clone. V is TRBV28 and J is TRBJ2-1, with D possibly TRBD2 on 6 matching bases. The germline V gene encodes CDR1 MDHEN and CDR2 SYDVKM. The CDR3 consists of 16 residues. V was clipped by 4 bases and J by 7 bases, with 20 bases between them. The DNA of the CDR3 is TGTGCCAGCAGTTCCCCTCTTAGGAGGGCCGTGAATGAGCAGTTCTTC. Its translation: CASSSPLRRAVNEQFF.

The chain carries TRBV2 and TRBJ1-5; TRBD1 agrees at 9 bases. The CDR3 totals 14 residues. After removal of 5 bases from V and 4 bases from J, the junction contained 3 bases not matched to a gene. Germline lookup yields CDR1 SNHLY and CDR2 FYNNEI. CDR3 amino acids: CASSSDRGNQPQHF. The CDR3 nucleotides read TGTGCCAGCAGTTCGGACAGGGGAAATCAGCCCCAGCATTTT.

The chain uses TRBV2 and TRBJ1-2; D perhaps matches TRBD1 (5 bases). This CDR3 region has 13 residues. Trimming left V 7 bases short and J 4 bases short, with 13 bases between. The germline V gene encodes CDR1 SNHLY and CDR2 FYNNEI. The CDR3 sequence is CASKVRVIYGYTF. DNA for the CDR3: TGTGCCAGCAAGGTCAGGGTCATCTATGGCTACACCTTC. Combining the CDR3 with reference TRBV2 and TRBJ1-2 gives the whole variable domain EPEVTQTPSHQVTQMGQEVILRCVPISNHLYFYWYRQILGQKVEFLVSFYNNEISEKSEIFDDQFSVERPDGSNFTLKIRSTKLEDSAMYFCASKVRVIYGYTFGSGTRLTVV.

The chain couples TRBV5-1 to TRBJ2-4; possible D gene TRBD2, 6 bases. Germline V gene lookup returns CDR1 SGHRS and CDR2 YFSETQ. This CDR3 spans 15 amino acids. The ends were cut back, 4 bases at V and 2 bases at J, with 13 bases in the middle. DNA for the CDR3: TGCGCCAGCAGCAGCTCCCGGGAGTCCAAAAACATTCAGTACTTC. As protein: CASSSSRESKNIQYF.

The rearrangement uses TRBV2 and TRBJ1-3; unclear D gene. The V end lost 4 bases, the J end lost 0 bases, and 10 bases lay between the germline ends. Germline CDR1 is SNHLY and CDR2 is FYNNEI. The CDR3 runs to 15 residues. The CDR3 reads CASSAEQLSGNTIYF. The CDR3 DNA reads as TGTGCCAGCAGTGCAGAACAGCTCTCTGGAAACACCATATATTTT.

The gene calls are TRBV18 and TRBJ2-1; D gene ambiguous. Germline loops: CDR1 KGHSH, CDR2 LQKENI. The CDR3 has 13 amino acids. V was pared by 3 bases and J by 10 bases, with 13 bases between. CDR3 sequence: CASSPASGREQFF. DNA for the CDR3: TGTGCCAGCTCACCCGCTTCGGGTCGCGAGCAGTTCTTC.

The CDR3 sequence is CASRQEYRDTQYF. The CDR3 DNA reads TGTGCCAGTAGACAGGAGTACAGAGATACGCAGTATTTT. This rearrangement joins TRBV2 to TRBJ2-3, with a weak D call TRBD1 (6 bases). The CDR3 contains 13 residues. In germline, CDR1 is SNHLY, CDR2 FYNNEI. V was cut by 9 bases and J by 5 bases, with 15 bases left in between.

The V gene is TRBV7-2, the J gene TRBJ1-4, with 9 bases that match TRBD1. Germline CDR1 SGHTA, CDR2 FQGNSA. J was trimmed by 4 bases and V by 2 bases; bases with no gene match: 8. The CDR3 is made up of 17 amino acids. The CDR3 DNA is TGTGCCAGCAGCTTACGGGGACAGGGTACTTTTAATGAAAAACTGTTTTTT. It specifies CASSLRGQGTFNEKLFF.

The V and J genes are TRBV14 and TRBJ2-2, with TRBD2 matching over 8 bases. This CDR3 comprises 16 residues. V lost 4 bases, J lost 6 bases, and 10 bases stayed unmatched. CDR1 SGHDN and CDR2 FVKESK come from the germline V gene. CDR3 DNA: TGTGCCAGCAGCCGAAGGACAGACGGGAGGGCCGGGGAGCTGTTTTTT. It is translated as CASSRRTDGRAGELFF.

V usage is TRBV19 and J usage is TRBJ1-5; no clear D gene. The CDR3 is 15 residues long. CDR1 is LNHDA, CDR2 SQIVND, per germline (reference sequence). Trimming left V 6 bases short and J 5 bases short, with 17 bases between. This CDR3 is CASRFGRDSYQPQHF. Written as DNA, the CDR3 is TGTGCCAGTAGATTCGGACGGGATTCCTATCAGCCCCAGCATTTT. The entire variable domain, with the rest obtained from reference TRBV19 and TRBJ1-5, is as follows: DGGITQSPKYLFRKEGQNVTLSCEQNLNHDAMYWYRQDPGQGLRLIYYSQIVNDFQKGDIAEGYSVSREKKESFPLTVTSAQKNPTAFYLCASRFGRDSYQPQHFGDGTRLSIL.

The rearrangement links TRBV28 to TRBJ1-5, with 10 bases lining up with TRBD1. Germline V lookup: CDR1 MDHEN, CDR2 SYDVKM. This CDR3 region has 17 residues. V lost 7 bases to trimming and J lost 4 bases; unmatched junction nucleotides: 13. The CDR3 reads CASTLRQGAQWNQPQHF. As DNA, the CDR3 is TGTGCCAGCACCCTTAGACAGGGGGCGCAATGGAATCAGCCCCAGCATTTT.

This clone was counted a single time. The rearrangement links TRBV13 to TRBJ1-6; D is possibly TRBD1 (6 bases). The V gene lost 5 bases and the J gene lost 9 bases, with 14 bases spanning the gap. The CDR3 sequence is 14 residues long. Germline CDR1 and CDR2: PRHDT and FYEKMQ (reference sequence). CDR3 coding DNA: TGTGCCAGCAGCGGGCAGGGGCATGGTTCACCCCTCCACTTT. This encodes CASSGQGHGSPLHF.

The CDR3 DNA is TGCGCCAGCAGCCAGGCCACCGGGAGGGATTCCTACAATGAGCAGTTCTTC. It yields the protein CASSQATGRDSYNEQFF. The chain recombines TRBV4-3 with TRBJ2-1; 8 bases fit TRBD2. This CDR3 is built from 17 residues. Germline CDR1 is LGHNA and CDR2 is YSLEER. V shed 3 bases, J shed 1 base, and the junction held 8 bases outside the gene matches.

CDR3 in DNA: TGTGCCAGTAGTCACCCTTCTGACAGGAGCATATTGGATGAGCAGTTCTTC. This codes for CASSHPSDRSILDEQFF. The J gene is TRBJ2-1, the V gene TRBV19; weak D call: TRBD1 (6 bases). The CDR3 has 17 residues. The V and J ends lost 5 bases and 8 bases respectively, with 25 bases between them. Germline CDR1 and CDR2: LNHDA and SQIVND (reference sequence).

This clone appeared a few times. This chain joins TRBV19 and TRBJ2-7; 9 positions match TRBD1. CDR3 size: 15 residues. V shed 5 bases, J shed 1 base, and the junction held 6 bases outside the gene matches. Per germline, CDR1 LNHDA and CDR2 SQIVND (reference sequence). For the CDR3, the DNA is TGTGCCAGTAGTTCACCCGGGACAGGGTCCTACGAGCAGTACTTC. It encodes CASSSPGTGSYEQYF.

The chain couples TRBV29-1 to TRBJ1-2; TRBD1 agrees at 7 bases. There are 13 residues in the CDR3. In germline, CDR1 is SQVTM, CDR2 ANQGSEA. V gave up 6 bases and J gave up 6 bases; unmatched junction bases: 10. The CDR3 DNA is TGCAGCGTCTCGAGACAGGGTGTAGATGGCTACACCTTC. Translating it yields CSVSRQGVDGYTF.

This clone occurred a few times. The CDR3 sequence: CASSYGQGGVEAFF. CDR3 in DNA: TGTGCCAGCAGTTACGGACAGGGAGGAGTTGAAGCTTTCTTT. The rearrangement uses TRBV6-6 and TRBJ1-1; 8 nucleotides match TRBD1. CDR3 length: 14 amino acids. Germline CDR1 is MNHNY and CDR2 is SVGAGI (reference sequence). The V gene end was trimmed by 2 bases and the J gene end by 7 bases; junction bases not matched to a gene: 6.

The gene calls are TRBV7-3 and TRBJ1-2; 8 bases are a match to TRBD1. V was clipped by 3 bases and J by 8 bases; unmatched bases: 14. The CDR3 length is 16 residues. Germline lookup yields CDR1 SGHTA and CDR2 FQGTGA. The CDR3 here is CASSFDWTGMEGGYTF. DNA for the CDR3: TGTGCCAGCAGCTTCGATTGGACAGGGATGGAGGGCGGCTACACCTTC.

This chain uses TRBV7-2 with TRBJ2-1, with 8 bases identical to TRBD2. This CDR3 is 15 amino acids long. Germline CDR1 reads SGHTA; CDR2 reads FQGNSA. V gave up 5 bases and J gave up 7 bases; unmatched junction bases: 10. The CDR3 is CASSPPPGTSNEQFF. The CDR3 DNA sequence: TGTGCCAGCAGCCCCCCGCCTGGGACTAGTAATGAGCAGTTCTTC.

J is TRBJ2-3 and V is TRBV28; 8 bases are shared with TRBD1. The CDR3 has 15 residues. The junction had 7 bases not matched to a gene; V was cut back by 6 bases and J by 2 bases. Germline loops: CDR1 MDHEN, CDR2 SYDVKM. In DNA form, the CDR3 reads TGTGCCAGCAGCACGCCGGACAGGGACACAGATACGCAGTATTTT. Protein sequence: CASSTPDRDTDTQYF.